Below are 18 T cell receptor beta chains sequenced from a single sample in a study of cytomegalovirus exposure and HLA in healthy donors. PCR involved 60 Vbeta and 13 Jbeta primers. Some clones are missing from TCRdb's copy, which holds only in-frame ones; the method was immunoSEQ multiplex PCR. The sample has 100,000 to 150,000 clones; 76% are singletons. Sample: PBMCs. All receptors derive from a female donor in good health and CMV-seropositive.

V usage is TRBV5-4 and J usage is TRBJ2-1; TRBD2 aligns across 9 bases. V lost 0 bases and J lost 5; bases outside the gene matches: 0. The germline CDR1 and CDR2 sequences are SGHNT and YYREEE (reference sequence). The CDR3 totals 14 residues. CDR3 residues: CASSLGLADNEQFF. The CDR3 nucleotides are TGTGCCAGCAGCTTGGGACTAGCGGACAATGAGCAGTTCTTC.

This chain connects TRBV28 to TRBJ1-6; the match to TRBD1 covers 7 bases. CDR1 and CDR2 from the germline V gene are MDHEN and SYDVKM. CDR3 size: 17 residues. The ends lost 5 bases at V and 5 bases at J; junction bases unmatched: 12. The CDR3 region has the DNA TGTGCCAGCAGTACTAACTATATGGGACAGAATAATTCACCCCTCCACTTT. Encoded protein: CASSTNYMGQNNSPLHF.

This clone came up a few times. The chain carries TRBV25-1 and TRBJ1-1; D perhaps matches TRBD1 (5 bases). V lost 9 bases and J 8 bases, leaving 28 bases between the germline ends. This CDR3 contains 16 residues. Germline V gene lookup returns CDR1 MGHDK and CDR2 SYGVNS. Here the CDR3 DNA reads TGTGCCAGACGAGAATGGGAGGGGCGGGTGGGTGCCGAAGCTTTCTTT. Translating it yields CARREWEGRVGAEAFF.

The rearrangement joins TRBV7-2 to TRBJ2-1; 9 nucleotides agree with TRBD2. The CDR3 extends over 16 amino acids. CDR1 is SGHTA, CDR2 FQGNSA, per germline. V lost 1 base to trimming and J lost 8 bases; unmatched junction nucleotides: 9. The CDR3 bases are TGTGCCAGCAGCTTAGTTAGCGCGGGAGGGTCCCATGAGCAGTTCTTC. The encoded protein is CASSLVSAGGSHEQFF.

This chain uses TRBV29-1 with TRBJ2-5, with D possibly being TRBD1 (6 bases). Trimming cost V 4 bases and J 5 bases, with 20 bases left between them. CDR1 is SQVTM, CDR2 ANQGSEA, per germline. CDR3 length equals 15 residues. The CDR3 DNA reads as TGCAGCGTTGGTAGCCCTGCCAGGGGCCGGGAGACCCAGTACTTC. This gives the protein CSVGSPARGRETQYF.

The chain recombines TRBV19 with TRBJ2-5, with 7 bases identical to TRBD1. Germline values: CDR1 LNHDA, CDR2 SQIVND (reference sequence). The CDR3 is 15 amino acids. Trimming cost V 3 bases and J 4 bases; bases outside gene matches: 8. CDR3 protein: CASSIYGQDLETQYF. The CDR3 DNA is TGTGCCAGTAGTATCTACGGACAGGATTTAGAGACCCAGTACTTC.

This clone showed up just once. The genes are TRBV5-1 and TRBJ2-7, with 11 bases that match TRBD2. Looked up from germline, CDR1 is SGHRS and CDR2 is YFSETQ. The CDR3 length is 18 residues. The V segment lost 0 bases and the J segment 2 bases; nucleotides outside the gene matches: 10. CDR3 amino acids: CASSLASGLAGTAYEQYF. In DNA, the CDR3 is TGCGCCAGCAGCTTGGCCTCCGGACTAGCGGGCACAGCCTACGAGCAGTACTTC.

This chain joins TRBV29-1 and TRBJ2-3; 7 nucleotides align to TRBD1. Germline CDR1 SQVTM, CDR2 ANQGSEA. This CDR3 has 17 amino acids. V shed 6 bases, J shed 0 bases, and the junction held 15 bases outside the gene matches. The chain's CDR3 is CSVEGTADSGSTDTQYF. The CDR3 nucleotides are TGCAGCGTCGAGGGGACAGCCGATTCGGGTAGCACAGATACGCAGTATTTT.

The rearrangement uses TRBV5-4 and TRBJ2-1; D perhaps matches TRBD2 (5 bases). Germline-derived CDR1 and CDR2 are SGHNT and YYREEE (reference sequence). Trimming took off 4 bases at V and 5 bases at J, with 19 bases between the two ends. This CDR3 is built from 16 residues. This CDR3 reads CASSTPDSSVDNEQFF. As DNA, the CDR3 is TGTGCCAGCAGCACACCGGACTCTTCGGTGGACAATGAGCAGTTCTTC.

This chain links TRBV10-2 with TRBJ2-7, with 11 nucleotides matching TRBD2. V trimming: 2 bases; J trimming: 5 bases; junction bases outside the gene matches: 5. Germline V gene sequence: CDR1 WSHSY, CDR2 SAAADI. There are 15 residues in the CDR3. CDR3 bases: TGCGCCAGCAGTGAGAATAGCGGGGGGGCGGACGAGCAGTACTTC. Protein sequence: CASSENSGGADEQYF.

This clone appeared once. The CDR3 protein is CASSTTSGAGTGELFF. CDR3 DNA sequence: TGTGCCAGCAGTACGACTAGCGGGGCCGGCACCGGGGAGCTGTTTTTT. V is TRBV6-6 and J is TRBJ2-2; 11 bases match TRBD2. The CDR3 runs to 16 residues. Germline V gives CDR1 MNHNY, CDR2 SVGAGI (reference sequence). Trimming removed 5 bases from V and 4 bases from J; junction bases left unmatched: 6.

The rearrangement links TRBV11-2 to TRBJ1-2; D not certain. The V end lost 1 base, the J end lost 4 bases, and 4 bases lay between the germline ends. The CDR3 runs to 12 residues. CDR1 SGHAT and CDR2 FQNNGV come from the germline V gene. The CDR3 DNA sequence: TGTGCCAGCAGCTTAGCCAGCTATGGCTACACCTTC. Protein sequence: CASSLASYGYTF.

The rearrangement joins TRBV5-1 to TRBJ2-1, with 9 bases aligning to TRBD2. J was trimmed by 12 bases and V by 2 bases; bases with no gene match: 6. Germline assignment: CDR1 SGHRS and CDR2 YFSETQ. The CDR3 is made up of 13 amino acids. The CDR3 spells CASSFLAGVGQFF. CDR3 bases: TGCGCCAGCAGCTTCTTAGCGGGAGTAGGGCAGTTCTTC.

Concerning this clone itself: Other DNA variants within this sample encode the same CDR3. The rearrangement links TRBV29-1 to TRBJ2-7, with TRBD1 matching over 8 bases. Germline V gene data show CDR1 as SQVTM and CDR2 as ANQGSEA. With V trimmed by 3 bases and J by 6 bases, 10 bases remained unmatched. This CDR3 spans 14 amino acids. CDR3 region: CSVDPGTGSGEQYF. In nucleotides, the CDR3 is TGCAGCGTTGACCCTGGGACAGGTTCTGGCGAGCAGTACTTC.

V and J are TRBV10-1 and TRBJ2-2; tentative D call: TRBD2 (6 bases). This CDR3 is 14 amino acids long. Germline V gives CDR1 WNHNN, CDR2 SYGVQD (reference sequence). V lost 4 bases and J 7 bases, leaving 13 bases between the germline ends. In DNA form, the CDR3 reads TGCGCCAGCAGTGTCAGGGTGGAGGGCGGGGAGCTGTTTTTT. Amino acids: CASSVRVEGGELFF.

This chain joins TRBV7-3 and TRBJ2-3, with 13 bases that match TRBD2. Germline CDR1 reads SGHTA; CDR2 reads FQGTGA. This CDR3 is 17 amino acids long. With V trimmed by 3 bases and J by 4 bases, 7 bases remained unmatched. The CDR3 DNA is TGTGCCAGCAGCTTCGGGGGACTAGCGGGACGCTCAGATACGCAGTATTTT. Encoded protein: CASSFGGLAGRSDTQYF.

This chain uses TRBV28 with TRBJ2-5; 9 bases map to TRBD2. Germline CDR1 MDHEN, CDR2 SYDVKM. After removal of 3 bases from V and 2 bases from J, the junction contained 7 bases not matched to a gene. This CDR3 is built from 16 residues. The CDR3 reads CASSLRLAGLQETQYF. Written as DNA, the CDR3 is TGTGCCAGCAGTTTGAGGCTAGCGGGGCTACAAGAGACCCAGTACTTC.

The J gene is TRBJ2-3, the V gene TRBV5-1; D remains unclear. Looked up from germline, CDR1 is SGHRS and CDR2 is YFSETQ. This CDR3 is built from 14 residues. The V gene lost 1 base and the J gene lost 4 bases, with 10 bases spanning the gap. For the CDR3, the DNA is TGCGCCAGCAGCTTGTCTGGCGGCGCAGATACGCAGTATTTT. This sequence encodes CASSLSGGADTQYF. Full variable domain (rest looked up from reference TRBV5-1 and TRBJ2-3): KAGVTQTPRYLIKTRGQQVTLSCSPISGHRSVSWYQQTPGQGLQFLFEYFSETQRNKGNFPGRFSGRQFSNSRSEMNVSTLELGDSALYLCASSLSGGADTQYFGPGTRLTVL.